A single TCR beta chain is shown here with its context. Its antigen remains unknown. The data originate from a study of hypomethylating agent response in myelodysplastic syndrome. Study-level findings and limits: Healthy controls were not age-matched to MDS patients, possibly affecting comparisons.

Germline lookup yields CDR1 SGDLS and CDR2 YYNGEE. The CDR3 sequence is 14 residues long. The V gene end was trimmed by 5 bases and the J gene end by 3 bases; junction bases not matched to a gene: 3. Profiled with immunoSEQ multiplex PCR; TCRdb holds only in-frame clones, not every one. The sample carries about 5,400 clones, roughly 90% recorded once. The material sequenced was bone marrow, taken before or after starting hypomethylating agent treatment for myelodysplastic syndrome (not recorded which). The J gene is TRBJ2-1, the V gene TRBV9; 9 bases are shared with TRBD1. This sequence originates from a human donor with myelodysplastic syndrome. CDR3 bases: TGTGCCAGCAGGGGGACAGGGAACTACAATGAGCAGTTCTTC. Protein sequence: CASRGTGNYNEQFF. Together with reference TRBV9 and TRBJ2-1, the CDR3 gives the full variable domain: DSGVTQTPKHLITATGQRVTLRCSPRSGDLSVYWYQQSLDQGLQFLIQYYNGEERAKGNILERFSAQQFPDLHSELNLSSLELGDSALYFCASRGTGNYNEQFFGPGTRLTVL.